This passage covers 5 T cell receptor beta chains from one sample sequenced in a study of T cells in Graves' hyperthyroidism and ophthalmopathy (dated by TCRdb to between 2018 and 2020). Library construction relied on multiplex PCR. The sequencer listed for this sample is Illumina HiSeq 2000. TCR beta CDR3 regions were amplified from RNA transcripts. For the first round of RT-PCR on the TCR CDR3, the HTBI primer set was used together with the Qiagen OneStep RT-PCR kit. TCRdb applied fastp at Q25 and MiXCR to the public reads, then kept only in-frame beta chains. When rows share a CDR3 protein, they turn into one entry using the most common DNA and genes. For this sample the table gives over 120,000 distinct CDR3 sequences, of which approximately 20% were detected only once. The ten largest clones represent 65% to 80% of the sample. The sample taken for sequencing was blood. The receptor set was obtained from a woman in her 50s with Graves' hyperthyroidism that later progressed to Graves' ophthalmopathy.

The chain combines TRBV2 with TRBJ1-5, with 10 nucleotides matching TRBD1. Germline CDR1 and CDR2: SNHLY and FYNNEI. This CDR3 contains 15 residues. Unmatched junction bases numbered 2, after V lost 4 bases and J lost 2 bases. DNA of the CDR3: TGTGCCAGCAGTGGGGACAGGGGAGGCAATCAGCCCCAGCATTTT. It yields the protein CASSGDRGGNQPQHF.

At least ten counts were recorded for this clonotype. The chain has TRBV28 and TRBJ2-1, with 8 nucleotides matching TRBD2. This CDR3 is 15 amino acids long. The germline gives CDR1 MDHEN, CDR2 SYDVKM. J lost 4 bases, V lost 3 bases, and 5 bases had no gene match. The CDR3 DNA reads TGTGCCAGCAGTTTGATTAAGCGGGGGTACAATGAGCAGTTCTTC. As protein: CASSLIKRGYNEQFF.

This clonotype showed up many times. The J gene is TRBJ1-5, the V gene TRBV3-1; perhaps TRBD1 as D (6 bases). The CDR3 has 15 residues. Germline-derived CDR1 and CDR2 are LGHDT and YNNKEL (reference sequence). V shed 0 bases and J shed 4 bases, with 10 bases lying between them. Here the CDR3 DNA reads TGTGCCAGCAGCCAAGAGGGACACCCAAATCAGCCCCAGCATTTT. Translation gives CASSQEGHPNQPQHF.

In this sample, this clonotype turned up once. This chain uses TRBV6-5 with TRBJ1-5; TRBD1 might be the D (5 bases). Germline V CDR1 and CDR2: MNHEY, SVGAGI. Trimming pared 4 bases from V and 4 bases from J, leaving 14 bases between. This CDR3 has 15 amino acids. The CDR3 sequence: CASSFQTARNQPQHF. The CDR3 coding sequence is TGTGCCAGCAGTTTTCAGACAGCCCGTAATCAGCCCCAGCATTTT.

This clonotype appeared many times. A much larger clonotype is one base distant, so this may be a read error. The CDR3: CAWSRQGKYEQYF. CDR3 in DNA: TGTGCCTGGAGCCGACAGGGGAAGTACGAGCAGTACTTC. This sequence joins TRBV30 and TRBJ2-7; TRBD1 matches 8 bases. This CDR3 region has 13 residues. In germline, CDR1 is GTSNPN, CDR2 SVGIG (reference sequence). The J segment lost 4 bases and the V segment lost 3 bases, leaving 5 bases of the junction unmatched.